The rows below give T cell receptor beta chains drawn from one sample of a study of CD8+ T cells in alopecia areata. Clones were read by immunoSEQ multiplex PCR, and TCRdb kept only the in-frame ones, dropping some. The table includes some 150,000 clones, around half detected once. The sample here was CD8+ T cells sorted from blood, taken at week 0. The source of these receptors is a human donor with alopecia areata. Both conserved end residues are trimmed from each CDR3.

V: TRBV4-1; J: TRBJ2-1; CDR3: ASSQLPSAGNEQF
V: TRBV30; J: TRBJ1-2; CDR3: AWKVLQGDGYGYT
V: TRBV29-1; J: TRBJ2-1; CDR3: SVPPGQGRDNEQF
V: TRBV29-1; J: TRBJ1-2; CDR3: SATLPEEGYGYT
V: TRBV4-3; J: TRBJ2-7; CDR3: ASSQGAEQY
V: TRBV9; J: TRBJ2-2; CDR3: ASSPGLPGELF
V: TRBV7-2; J: TRBJ2-1; CDR3: ASSSGRGEQF
V: TRBV2; J: TRBJ1-2; CDR3: ASSDRVRDGYT
V: TRBV29-1; J: TRBJ1-2; CDR3: SVDRVNYGYT
V: TRBV29-1; J: TRBJ2-3; CDR3: SVGGGSQGADTQY
V: TRBV7-8; J: TRBJ2-7; CDR3: ASSPGTVSYEQY